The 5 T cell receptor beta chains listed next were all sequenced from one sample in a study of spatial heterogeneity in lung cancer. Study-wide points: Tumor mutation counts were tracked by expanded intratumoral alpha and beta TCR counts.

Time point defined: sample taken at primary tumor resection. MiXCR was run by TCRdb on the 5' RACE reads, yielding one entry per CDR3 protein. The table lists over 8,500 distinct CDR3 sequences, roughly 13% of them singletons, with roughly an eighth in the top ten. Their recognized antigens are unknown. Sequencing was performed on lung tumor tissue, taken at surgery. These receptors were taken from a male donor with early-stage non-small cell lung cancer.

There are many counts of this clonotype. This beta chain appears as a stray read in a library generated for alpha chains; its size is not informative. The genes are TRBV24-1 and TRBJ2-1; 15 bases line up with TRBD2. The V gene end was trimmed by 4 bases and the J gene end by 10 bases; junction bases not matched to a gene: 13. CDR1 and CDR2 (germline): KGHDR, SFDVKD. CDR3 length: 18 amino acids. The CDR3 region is CATSEIYWTSGRADEQFF. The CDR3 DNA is TGTGCCACCAGTGAAATTTACTGGACTAGCGGGAGGGCCGACGAGCAGTTCTTC.

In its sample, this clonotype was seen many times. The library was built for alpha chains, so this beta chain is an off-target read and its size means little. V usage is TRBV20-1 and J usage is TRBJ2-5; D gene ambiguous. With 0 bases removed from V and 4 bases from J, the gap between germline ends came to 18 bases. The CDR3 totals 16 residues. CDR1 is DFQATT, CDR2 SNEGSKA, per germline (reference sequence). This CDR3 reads CSARDGGRSWAETQYF. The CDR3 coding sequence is TGCAGTGCTAGAGACGGCGGTAGATCTTGGGCAGAGACCCAGTACTTC.

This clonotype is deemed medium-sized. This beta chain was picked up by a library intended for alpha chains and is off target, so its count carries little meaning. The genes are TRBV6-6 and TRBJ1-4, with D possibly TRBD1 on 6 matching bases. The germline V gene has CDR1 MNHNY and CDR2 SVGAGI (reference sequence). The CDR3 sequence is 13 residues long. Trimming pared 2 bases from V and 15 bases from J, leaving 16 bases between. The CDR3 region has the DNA TGTGCCAGCAGTTACATAGAGGGGGTGCAAGTGTTTTTT. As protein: CASSYIEGVQVFF.

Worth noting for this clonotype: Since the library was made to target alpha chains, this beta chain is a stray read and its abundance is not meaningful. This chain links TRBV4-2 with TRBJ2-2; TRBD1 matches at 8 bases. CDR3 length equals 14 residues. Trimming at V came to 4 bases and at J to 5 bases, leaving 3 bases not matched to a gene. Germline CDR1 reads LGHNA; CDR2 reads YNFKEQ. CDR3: CASSPRGRTGELFF. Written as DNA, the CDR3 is TGTGCCAGCAGCCCCAGGGGGCGGACCGGGGAGCTGTTTTTT.

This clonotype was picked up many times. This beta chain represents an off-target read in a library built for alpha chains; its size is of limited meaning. CDR3 sequence reads: CAISEYGESNTEAFF. As DNA, the CDR3 is TGTGCCATCAGTGAATATGGGGAGTCGAACACTGAAGCTTTCTTT. This chain links TRBV10-3 with TRBJ1-1; D gene ambiguous. Trimming shortened V by 3 bases and J by 1 base, and 12 bases separated the two germline ends. Germline V CDR1 and CDR2: ENHRY, SYGVKD. The CDR3 is 15 amino acids.